This paragraph covers one T cell receptor (beta chain) sequence. What it binds is not known. The time point denotes: baseline, week 1 (first vaccination visit). Documented treatment: pre-vaccination baseline after standard-of-care therapy. Each astrocytoma in the donors was new, WHO grade 3 or 4, IDH1-mutant and ATRX-lost. The table came from immunoSEQ multiplex PCR; TCRdb's copy has only in-frame clones and leaves some out. The profile shows around 54,000 clones, 65% to 85% of them singletons. This sample is drawn from a study of a mutant IDH1 vaccine in newly diagnosed glioma. For the study at large: Treated patients had a mean age of approximately 40 years and an approximately 62% male, roughly 40% female split. The earlier regimen, radiotherapy, temozolomide, or both, was most often both. Study-level results: Pseudoprogression seemed unlinked to shifts in top peripheral T cell clonotypes.

Germline CDR1 is SGHRS and CDR2 is YFSETQ. CDR3 size: 15 residues. Trimming stripped 2 bases from V and 7 bases from J, with 19 bases between. The chain combines TRBV5-1 with TRBJ2-7, with D possibly matching TRBD2 (6 bases). The source of this sequence is a man younger than 35 with glioma. The sample in question was PBMCs, obtained from a glioma patient treated with radiotherapy, temozolomide or both. DNA of the CDR3: TGCGCCAGCAGCTTCGGCTCAGGGAGGCCTCGGGAGCAGTACTTC. As protein: CASSFGSGRPREQYF.